The 29 T cell receptor beta chains presented below share a single source sample, sequenced in a study of blood T cell repertoires in COVID-19. TCRdb's table, derived via immunoSEQ multiplex PCR, lists solely in-frame clones and lacks some. The repertoire holds a few hundred thousand clones, around 89% seen once, with 3.5% to 4.5% in the top ten. The sample comprised PBMCs or T cells enriched from blood (not recorded which). The origin of the receptors is a woman under 30 with acute COVID-19.

The chain is built from TRBV11-2 and TRBJ2-1, with a tentative D call TRBD2 (6 bases). The germline V gene has CDR1 SGHAT and CDR2 FQNNGV. The CDR3 has 16 amino acids. The V end was cut by 5 bases, the J end by 9 bases, with 23 bases between. The CDR3: CASSPRARRGLGEQFF. The DNA of the CDR3 is TGTGCCAGCAGCCCCCGAGCGCGGAGGGGTCTGGGTGAGCAGTTCTTC. Filled out from reference TRBV11-2 and TRBJ2-1, the complete variable domain reads EAGVAQSPRYKIIEKRQSVAFWCNPISGHATLYWYQQILGQGPKLLIQFQNNGVVDDSQLPKDRFSAERLKGVDSTLKIQPAKLEDSAVYLCASSPRARRGLGEQFFGPGTRLTVL.

The genes are TRBV5-1 and TRBJ1-2, with D possibly being TRBD1 (6 bases). Trimming removed 2 bases from V and 2 bases from J, with 10 bases in between. Germline V CDR1 and CDR2: SGHRS, YFSETQ. CDR3 length equals 14 residues. The CDR3 sequence is CASSFLDRNYGYTF. The DNA for the CDR3 is TGCGCCAGCAGCTTCCTGGACAGAAACTATGGCTACACCTTC.

Written as DNA, the CDR3 is TGTGCCAGCAGCGTAGGTGACGGCGGCTCCTACGAGCAGTACTTC. This translates into CASSVGDGGSYEQYF. This chain connects TRBV9 to TRBJ2-7, with D uncertain. CDR1 and CDR2 (germline): SGDLS, YYNGEE. The CDR3 runs to 15 residues. V was pared by 0 bases and J by 0 bases, with 10 bases between.

The chain combines TRBV7-3 with TRBJ2-2; 16 bases are a match to TRBD2. This CDR3 region has 18 residues. Unmatched junction bases numbered 6, after V lost 4 bases and J lost 4 bases. Germline V gene data show CDR1 as SGHTA and CDR2 as FQGTGA. The CDR3 loop reads CASSSGLAGGPGTGELFF. CDR3 sequence (DNA): TGTGCCAGCAGCTCGGGACTAGCGGGAGGGCCTGGCACCGGGGAGCTGTTTTTT.

The chain has TRBV2 and TRBJ1-2; a possible D gene is TRBD1 (5 bases). Germline values: CDR1 SNHLY, CDR2 FYNNEI. This CDR3 has 14 amino acids. V was cut by 6 bases and J by 4 bases, with 15 bases left in between. CDR3 sequence reads: CASSPPGEGYGYTF. The CDR3 nucleotides read TGTGCCAGCAGCCCCCCGGGGGAGGGCTATGGCTACACCTTC.

The chain has TRBV11-2 and TRBJ2-1; 10 nucleotides agree with TRBD2. This CDR3 has 16 amino acids. Unmatched junction bases numbered 8, after V lost 5 bases and J lost 4 bases. Germline loops: CDR1 SGHAT, CDR2 FQNNGV. In DNA form, the CDR3 reads TGTGCCAGCAGCATGCCGAGCGGGAGGGCTTACAATGAGCAGTTCTTC. Encoded protein: CASSMPSGRAYNEQFF.

The table lists this clone with a count of one. The V call is TRBV9, the J call TRBJ2-3, with 9 bases aligning to TRBD2. Germline CDR1 and CDR2: SGDLS and YYNGEE. V was pared by 4 bases and J by 3 bases, with 9 bases of the junction left unmatched. The CDR3 consists of 16 residues. This chain's CDR3 is CASSSLGLAGTDTQYF. The CDR3 region has the DNA TGTGCCAGCAGCTCCCTGGGTCTAGCGGGAACAGATACGCAGTATTTT.

V gene TRBV28 combines with J gene TRBJ2-1; 9 bases align to TRBD2. Germline V gene sequence: CDR1 MDHEN, CDR2 SYDVKM. This CDR3 comprises 16 residues. V was pared by 5 bases and J by 9 bases, with 14 bases of the junction left unmatched. The CDR3 DNA reads TGTGCCAGCAGTGGATTAGCGGGAGAGTCTTCGGCTGAGCAGTTCTTC. Translation gives CASSGLAGESSAEQFF.

The chain joins TRBV18 to TRBJ1-1; perhaps TRBD1 as D (6 bases). This CDR3 has 16 residues. Germline CDR1 reads KGHSH; CDR2 reads LQKENI. V was pared by 4 bases and J by 1 base, with 16 bases between. The CDR3 region has the DNA TGTGCCAGCTCACGGTCTATTAGGGGGAGGAACACTGAAGCTTTCTTT. The encoded protein is CASSRSIRGRNTEAFF.

This CDR3 is CASGLSGAEETQYF. The CDR3 nucleotides read TGTGCCAGCGGGCTAAGCGGGGCCGAAGAGACCCAGTACTTC. The chain links TRBV7-9 to TRBJ2-5, with 7 bases fitting TRBD2. Germline lookup yields CDR1 SEHNR and CDR2 FQNEAQ (reference sequence). V gave up 8 bases and J gave up 3 bases; unmatched junction bases: 9. The length of the CDR3 is 14 residues.

This clone was recorded many times. The CDR3 reads CASSLFSGTGLSEQYF. CDR3 sequence (DNA): TGTGCCAGCAGCTTATTCTCCGGGACAGGTTTAAGCGAGCAGTACTTC. The rearrangement links TRBV7-6 to TRBJ2-7, with TRBD1 identical over 8 bases. This CDR3 spans 16 amino acids. CDR1 SGHVS and CDR2 FNYEAQ come from the germline V gene. Trimming took 2 bases from V and 6 from J; bases not matched to a gene: 12.

The chain combines TRBV3-1 (or the pseudogene TRBV3-2) with TRBJ1-2; the D is unclear. CDR1 is LGHDT, CDR2 YNNKEL, per germline (reference sequence). This CDR3 has 16 amino acids. Deletions cut 1 base from V and 0 bases from J, with 12 bases between. The CDR3 DNA reads as TGTGCCAGCAGCCAAGGCTTTGGTAGCCCTAACTATGGCTACACCTTC. Translation gives CASSQGFGSPNYGYTF.

The gene calls are TRBV6-5 and TRBJ2-7; maybe TRBD2 (6 bases). Germline lookup yields CDR1 MNHEY and CDR2 SVGAGI. The CDR3 has 15 amino acids. The V end was cut by 6 bases, the J end by 0 bases, with 15 bases between. DNA of the CDR3: TGTGCCAGCAGACCCGACGGAGGGACCTCCTACGAGCAGTACTTC. Protein: CASRPDGGTSYEQYF.

The chain combines TRBV6-5 with TRBJ1-2; no definite D call. The germline gives CDR1 MNHEY, CDR2 SVGAGI. Trimming took 0 bases from V and 6 from J, leaving 11 bases between them. The CDR3 sequence is 14 residues long. This CDR3 is CASSYSNSGDGYTF. CDR3 DNA sequence: TGTGCCAGCAGTTACTCGAACAGCGGGGATGGCTACACCTTC.

This clone was seen more than once but under ten times. The chain carries TRBV18 and TRBJ1-5; 8 bases align to TRBD1. The CDR3 contains 15 residues. V dropped 5 bases and J dropped 2; count of bases not matched to a gene: 5. Germline V CDR1 and CDR2: KGHSH, LQKENI. This CDR3 is CASSFQGAGNQPQHF. The CDR3 region has the DNA TGTGCCAGCTCATTTCAGGGGGCTGGCAATCAGCCCCAGCATTTT. Based on the CDR3 plus reference TRBV18 and TRBJ1-5, the full variable domain is NAGVMQNPRHLVRRRGQEARLRCSPMKGHSHVYWYRQLPEEGLKFMVYLQKENIIDESGMPKERFSAEFPKEGPSILRIQQVVRGDSAAYFCASSFQGAGNQPQHFGDGTRLSIL.

The chain uses TRBV28 and TRBJ2-1, with 11 bases matching TRBD2. The germline V gene encodes CDR1 MDHEN and CDR2 SYDVKM. This CDR3 region has 15 residues. J was trimmed by 6 bases and V by 6 bases; bases with no gene match: 7. For the CDR3, the DNA is TGTGCCAGCAGCCCTGGGGGGACTAGCGGCAATGAGCAGTTCTTC. Its translation: CASSPGGTSGNEQFF. Supplemented by reference TRBV28 and TRBJ2-1, the full variable domain reads DVKVTQSSRYLVKRTGEKVFLECVQDMDHENMFWYRQDPGLGLRLIYFSYDVKMKEKGDIPEGYSVSREKKERFSLILESASTNQTSMYLCASSPGGTSGNEQFFGPGTRLTVL.

The J gene is TRBJ1-5, the V gene TRBV19; TRBD1 aligns across 9 bases. The CDR3 is made up of 15 amino acids. Germline V gene data show CDR1 as LNHDA and CDR2 as SQIVND (reference sequence). With 6 bases clipped from V and 0 bases from J, the junction kept 3 bases outside the gene matches. The CDR3 coding sequence is TGTGCCAGTAGGTGGGACAGGGCTAGCAATCAGCCCCAGCATTTT. Encoded protein: CASRWDRASNQPQHF. Full variable domain (rest looked up from reference TRBV19 and TRBJ1-5): DGGITQSPKYLFRKEGQNVTLSCEQNLNHDAMYWYRQDPGQGLRLIYYSQIVNDFQKGDIAEGYSVSREKKESFPLTVTSAQKNPTAFYLCASRWDRASNQPQHFGDGTRLSIL.

V usage is TRBV28 and J usage is TRBJ1-4; 8 bases are a match to TRBD1. Germline assignment: CDR1 MDHEN and CDR2 SYDVKM. The V gene end was trimmed by 5 bases and the J gene end by 6 bases; junction bases not matched to a gene: 11. This CDR3 region has 16 residues. The CDR3 sequence: CASSTPWTGSDEKLFF. In DNA form, the CDR3 reads TGTGCCAGCAGTACCCCTTGGACAGGGTCGGATGAAAAACTGTTTTTT.

The chain is built from TRBV11-1 and TRBJ1-3; possibly TRBD1 for D (6 bases). Germline-derived CDR1 and CDR2 are SGHAT and FQDESV (reference sequence). This CDR3 comprises 14 residues. Trimming took 5 bases from V and 2 from J, leaving 10 bases between them. DNA for the CDR3: TGTGCCAGCAGCCTACAGGGCGCTGGAAACACCATATATTTT. As protein: CASSLQGAGNTIYF.

The chain employs TRBV9 and TRBJ1-1; a weak D match, TRBD1 (6 bases). From germline, CDR1 is SGDLS and CDR2 YYNGEE. This CDR3 region has 15 residues. Trimming took off 0 bases at V and 4 bases at J, with 13 bases between the two ends. Written as DNA, the CDR3 is TGTGCCAGCAGCGTAGCCCCAGGGGCGGGCACTGAAGCTTTCTTT. Translated, it gives CASSVAPGAGTEAFF.

The rearrangement links TRBV28 to TRBJ1-3, with D possibly TRBD1 on 5 matching bases. Between the trimmed V and J ends, which lost 5 bases and 4 bases, there was a span of 9 bases. Germline V gene sequence: CDR1 MDHEN, CDR2 SYDVKM. CDR3 length: 13 amino acids. The CDR3, as DNA: TGTGCCAGCAGTATGACAGTGGGAAACACCATATATTTT. Translating gives CASSMTVGNTIYF.

V gene TRBV5-4 combines with J gene TRBJ1-6; possible D gene TRBD1, 6 bases. Germline loops: CDR1 SGHNT, CDR2 YYREEE (reference sequence). V was trimmed by 3 bases and J by 7 bases, leaving 11 bases between them. The CDR3 covers 14 residues. In DNA form, the CDR3 reads TGTGCCAGCAGCTGGGACACAGGAAATTCACCCCTCCACTTT. Its translation: CASSWDTGNSPLHF. The entire variable domain, with the rest obtained from reference TRBV5-4 and TRBJ1-6, is as follows: ETGVTQSPTHLIKTRGQQVTLRCSSQSGHNTVSWYQQALGQGPQFIFQYYREEENGRGNFPPRFSGLQFPNYSSELNVNALELDDSALYLCASSWDTGNSPLHFGNGTRLTVT.

The chain couples TRBV7-6 to TRBJ2-6, with 12 bases fitting TRBD1. The J segment lost 3 bases and the V segment lost 5 bases, leaving 8 bases of the junction unmatched. The germline CDR1 and CDR2 sequences are SGHVS and FNYEAQ. There are 18 residues in the CDR3. CDR3: CASSLLGDRGRGANVLTF. The CDR3 coding sequence is TGTGCCAGCAGCCTCCTAGGGGACAGGGGGCGTGGGGCCAACGTCCTGACTTTC.

V gene TRBV25-1 combines with J gene TRBJ2-1, with 9 positions matching TRBD2. The length of the CDR3 is 16 residues. Trimming removed 4 bases from V and 6 bases from J; junction bases left unmatched: 10. CDR1 and CDR2 from the germline V gene are MGHDK and SYGVNS. In nucleotides, the CDR3 is TGTGCCAGCAGTGGCCGTTCTAGCGGGAAGGTCAATGAGCAGTTCTTC. Its protein product is CASSGRSSGKVNEQFF. Looking up the rest from reference TRBV25-1 and TRBJ2-1 gives the full variable domain: EADIYQTPRYLVIGTGKKITLECSQTMGHDKMYWYQQDPGMELHLIHYSYGVNSTEKGDLSSESTVSRIRTEHFPLTLESARPSHTSQYLCASSGRSSGKVNEQFFGPGTRLTVL.

The CDR3: CASRGGDPGQGNSNQPQHF. For the CDR3, the DNA is TGTGCCAGCAGGGGGGGGGACCCTGGACAGGGCAATAGCAATCAGCCCCAGCATTTT. The V and J genes are TRBV27 and TRBJ1-5, with 8 bases matching TRBD1. The CDR3 length is 19 residues. The V and J ends lost 6 bases and 0 bases, in that order; junction bases with no gene match: 16. Germline V gene lookup returns CDR1 MNHEY and CDR2 SMNVEV (reference sequence).

This rearrangement joins TRBV28 to TRBJ2-1, with D perhaps matching TRBD1 (5 bases). The CDR3 length is 19 residues. The V end lost 4 bases, the J end lost 2 bases, and 24 bases lay between the germline ends. Germline assignment: CDR1 MDHEN and CDR2 SYDVKM. The CDR3 spells CASSSSEAVGPSAYNEQFF. In DNA, the CDR3 is TGTGCCAGCAGTTCCTCCGAGGCCGTGGGGCCATCTGCCTACAATGAGCAGTTCTTC.

The J gene is TRBJ2-3, the V gene TRBV6-5; no firm D call. The V gene lost 5 bases and the J gene lost 7 bases, with 7 bases spanning the gap. Germline assignment: CDR1 MNHEY and CDR2 SVGAGI. The CDR3 extends over 11 amino acids. The CDR3 DNA follows: TGTGCCAGCAGTCCCGGTCATACGCAGTATTTT. Translated, it gives CASSPGHTQYF.

The rearrangement links TRBV11-2 to TRBJ2-7, with D maybe TRBD2 (6 bases). The CDR3 contains 13 residues. Germline CDR1 SGHAT, CDR2 FQNNGV. Deletions cut 10 bases from V and 1 base from J, with 14 bases between. CDR3 nucleotides: TGTGCCACCGGGGGTTTTAAGTCCTACGAGCAGTACTTC. It yields the protein CATGGFKSYEQYF.

The chain joins TRBV28 to TRBJ2-7, with 10 bases aligning to TRBD2. The germline gives CDR1 MDHEN, CDR2 SYDVKM. The junction had 5 bases not matched to a gene; V was cut back by 5 bases and J by 1 base. The CDR3 has 15 residues. The CDR3, as DNA: TGTGCCAGCAGTGCTAGCGGGAGTAGGTCCTACGAGCAGTACTTC. It specifies CASSASGSRSYEQYF.